The rows below give T cell receptor beta chains drawn from one sample of a study of cytomegalovirus exposure and HLA in healthy donors. Assay used: immunoSEQ multiplex PCR; TCRdb lists only in-frame clones, some missing. The sample yields more than 110,000 clones, roughly 70% seen once. Sequenced sample: PBMCs. The receptors derive from a woman aged 60-75 years in good health and CMV-seropositive. Each CDR3 is given with its conserved first and last residue. A D gene is named only where the DNA matches it firmly. Clone size is given for some rows only: seen once, a few or many times, or a class if the clone is expanded.

V gene	D gene	clone size	J gene	CDR3 DNA	CDR3 protein
TRBV14	TRBD2	few	TRBJ2-3	TGTGCCAGCAGCCCTAGCGGGAGAGGGTCAGATACGCAGTATTTT	CASSPSGRGSDTQYF
TRBV5-4	.	.	TRBJ1-1	TGTGCCAGCAGCAGGCTAGCCACCGAGGTATCTGAAGCTTTCTTT	CASSRLATEVSEAFF
TRBV2	.	few	TRBJ2-5	TGTGCCAGCAGTGACGAAGAGACCCAGTACTTC	CASSDEETQYF
TRBV30	TRBD2	.	TRBJ2-7	TGTGCCTGGAGCCGAGCGGGAGGTTTACTATTGTACGAGCAGTACTTC	CAWSRAGGLLLYEQYF
TRBV7-8	.	few	TRBJ2-7	TGTGCCAGCAGCTTAGGTAGCCTAGTGAACGAGCAGTACTTC	CASSLGSLVNEQYF
TRBV6-5	TRBD1	once	TRBJ1-6	TGTGCCAGCAGTCGGACAGGCGGGTCGTCACCCCTCCACTTT	CASSRTGGSSPLHF
TRBV5-1	TRBD2	.	TRBJ2-1	TGCGCCAGCAGCTTGCTAGCGGAATCCTACAATGAGCAGTTCTTC	CASSLLAESYNEQFF
TRBV7-6	TRBD1	.	TRBJ2-1	TGTGCCAGCAGCTCGCGGACAGGGGGCAGGAATGAGCAGTTCTTC	CASSSRTGGRNEQFF
TRBV27	.	.	TRBJ1-4	TGTGCCAGCAGTTTAGGGGCGGCCCCGGATGAAAAACTGTTTTTT	CASSLGAAPDEKLFF
TRBV4-1	.	.	TRBJ2-7	TGCGCCAGCAGCCAACAGGGGGGCTCTCTAAGCTCCTACGAGCAGTACTTC	CASSQQGGSLSSYEQYF
TRBV2	TRBD2	.	TRBJ2-1	TGTGCCAGCAGGACGGGGTCGGCGGGAGTCCATGAGCAGTTCTTC	CASRTGSAGVHEQFF